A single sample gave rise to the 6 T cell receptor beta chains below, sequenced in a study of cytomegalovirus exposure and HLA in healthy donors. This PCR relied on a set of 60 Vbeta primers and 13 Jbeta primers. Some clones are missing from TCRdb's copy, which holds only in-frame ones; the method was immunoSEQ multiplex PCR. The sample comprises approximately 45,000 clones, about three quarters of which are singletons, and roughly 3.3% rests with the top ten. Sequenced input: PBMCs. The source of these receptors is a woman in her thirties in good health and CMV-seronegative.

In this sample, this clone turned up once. The CDR3 loop is CAISTGTGEPQHF. CDR3 sequence (DNA): TGTGCCATCAGTACCGGGACAGGGGAGCCCCAGCATTTT. The rearrangement joins TRBV10-3 to TRBJ1-5; 10 bases fit TRBD1. Germline V gene sequence: CDR1 ENHRY, CDR2 SYGVKD. The CDR3 has 13 amino acids. V shed 5 bases, J shed 8 bases, and the junction held 3 bases outside the gene matches.

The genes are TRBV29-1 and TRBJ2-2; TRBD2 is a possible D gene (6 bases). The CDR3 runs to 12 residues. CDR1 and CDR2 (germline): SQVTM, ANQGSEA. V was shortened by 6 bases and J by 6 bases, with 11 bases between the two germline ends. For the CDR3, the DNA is TGCAGCGTCAGCGGGTGGGCCGGGGAGCTGTTTTTT. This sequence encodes CSVSGWAGELFF.

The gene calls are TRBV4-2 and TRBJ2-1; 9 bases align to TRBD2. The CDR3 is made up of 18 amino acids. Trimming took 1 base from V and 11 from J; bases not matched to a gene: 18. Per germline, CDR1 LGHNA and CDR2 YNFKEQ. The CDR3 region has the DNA TGTGCCAGCAGCCAAGGCCTAGCGGGGTTTACGAGGGCAAGTAAGCAGTTCTTC. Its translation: CASSQGLAGFTRASKQFF.

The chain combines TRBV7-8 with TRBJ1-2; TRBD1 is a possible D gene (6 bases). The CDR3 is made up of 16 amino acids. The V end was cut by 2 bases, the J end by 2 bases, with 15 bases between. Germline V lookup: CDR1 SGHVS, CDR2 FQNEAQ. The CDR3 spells CASSLYAQGTNYGYTF. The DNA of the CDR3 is TGTGCCAGCAGCTTATATGCGCAGGGGACAAACTATGGCTACACCTTC. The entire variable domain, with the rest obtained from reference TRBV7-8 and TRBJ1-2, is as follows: GAGVSQSPRYKVAKRGQDVALRCDPISGHVSLFWYQQALGQGPEFLTYFQNEAQLDKSGLPSDRFFAERPEGSVSTLKIQRTQQEDSAVYLCASSLYAQGTNYGYTFGSGTRLTVV.

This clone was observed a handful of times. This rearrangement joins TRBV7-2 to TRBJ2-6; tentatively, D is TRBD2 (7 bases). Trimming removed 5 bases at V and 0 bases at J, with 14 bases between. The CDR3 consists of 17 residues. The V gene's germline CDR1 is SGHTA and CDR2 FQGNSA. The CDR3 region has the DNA TGTGCCAGCAGCGAGGGGGGGCCCTTCTCTGGGGCCAACGTCCTGACTTTC. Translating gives CASSEGGPFSGANVLTF.

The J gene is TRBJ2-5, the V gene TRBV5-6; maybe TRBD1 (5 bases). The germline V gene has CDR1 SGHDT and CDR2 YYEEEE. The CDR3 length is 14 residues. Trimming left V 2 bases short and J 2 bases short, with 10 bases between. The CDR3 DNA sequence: TGTGCCAGCAGCTTTCGACAGTTGCAAGAGACCCAGTACTTC. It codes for CASSFRQLQETQYF.